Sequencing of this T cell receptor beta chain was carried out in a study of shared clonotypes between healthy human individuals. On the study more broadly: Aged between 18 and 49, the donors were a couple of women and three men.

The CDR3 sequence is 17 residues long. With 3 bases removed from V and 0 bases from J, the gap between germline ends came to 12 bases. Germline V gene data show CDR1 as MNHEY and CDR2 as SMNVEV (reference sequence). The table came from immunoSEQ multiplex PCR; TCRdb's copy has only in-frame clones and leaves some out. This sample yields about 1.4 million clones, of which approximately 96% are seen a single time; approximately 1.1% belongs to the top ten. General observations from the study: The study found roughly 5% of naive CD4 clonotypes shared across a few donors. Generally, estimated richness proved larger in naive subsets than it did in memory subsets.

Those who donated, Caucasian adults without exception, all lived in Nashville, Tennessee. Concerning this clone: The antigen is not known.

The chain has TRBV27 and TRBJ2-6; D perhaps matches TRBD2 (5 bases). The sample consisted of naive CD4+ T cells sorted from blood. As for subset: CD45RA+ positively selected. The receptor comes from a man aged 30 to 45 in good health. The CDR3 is CASSFLRELSGANVLTF. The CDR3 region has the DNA TGTGCCAGCAGTTTCCTCCGGGAACTCTCTGGGGCCAACGTCCTGACTTTC.